A selection of T cell receptor beta chains follows, all from one sample in a study of graft-versus-host responses after intestinal transplantation. Only in-frame clones appear in the TCRdb table, and some are missing; sequencing was by immunoSEQ multiplex PCR. Among about 130,000 clones, around nine tenths were seen once, and the ten largest hold 0.16%. Their cognate antigens are unknown. This specimen consisted of unstimulated CD4+ T cells sorted from spleen or lymph node cells, obtained before intestinal transplant. These TCRs come from a human donor who received an intestinal transplant. The conserved cysteine and the conserved F or W are not part of the CDR3 here. The order of the fields is CDR3 protein, V gene.

cdr3_aa: ASSREGSDTQY
v_call: TRBV27

cdr3_aa: ASSGTLAAAQY
v_call: TRBV9

cdr3_aa: ASANRQVGITGELF
v_call: TRBV2

cdr3_aa: ASSPRALYQETQY
v_call: TRBV9

cdr3_aa: ASSTERSDTQY
v_call: TRBV6-1

cdr3_aa: ASRDRGLGTDTQY
v_call: TRBV19

cdr3_aa: ASSLTGASNTEAF
v_call: TRBV5-1

cdr3_aa: ASSPLQGGSYEQY
v_call: TRBV18

cdr3_aa: ARASGGAGSETQY
v_call: TRBV10-1

cdr3_aa: ASSLTGQGNQPQH
v_call: TRBV7-8

cdr3_aa: ASSRSGDGGYT
v_call: TRBV9

cdr3_aa: ASIRASAQTQY
v_call: TRBV2

cdr3_aa: ATQEVGQPQH
v_call: TRBV10-3

cdr3_aa: ASSLGLAGEAETQY
v_call: TRBV5-1

cdr3_aa: ASSESYRGETQY
v_call: TRBV10-2

cdr3_aa: ASRLIGTGIHNEQF
v_call: TRBV19

cdr3_aa: ASRTSEAGELF
v_call: TRBV5-1

cdr3_aa: AWTGQYNSPLH
v_call: TRBV30

cdr3_aa: ASSREGLGSTGELF
v_call: TRBV6-6

cdr3_aa: ASSLSSGRYNEQF
v_call: TRBV7-2

cdr3_aa: AWAGYHAQH
v_call: TRBV30

cdr3_aa: ASSARQGANYGYT
v_call: TRBV5-4

cdr3_aa: ASSLILWNQPQH
v_call: TRBV5-5

cdr3_aa: ASSIRTEVNTEAF
v_call: TRBV19

cdr3_aa: AWSRGSGNTIY
v_call: TRBV30

cdr3_aa: ASSEEGRGRSYGYT
v_call: TRBV2

cdr3_aa: ASSYTGAGTEAF
v_call: TRBV6-6

cdr3_aa: ASSFSGGARGETQY
v_call: TRBV19

cdr3_aa: ASSEPGQGNTGELF
v_call: TRBV5-1

cdr3_aa: ASSVGWGSVNTEAF
v_call: TRBV9

cdr3_aa: ASSLYRTVDEKLF
v_call: TRBV27

cdr3_aa: ASSRGITEAF
v_call: TRBV7-2

cdr3_aa: ASSPHPPNTGELF
v_call: TRBV18

cdr3_aa: ASSVRFLVAGALNTGELF
v_call: TRBV9

cdr3_aa: ASSQTVFSGYT
v_call: TRBV6-1

cdr3_aa: ASSVKGAETQY
v_call: TRBV2

cdr3_aa: ASSAPGQASGGQDGELF
v_call: TRBV6-4

cdr3_aa: ASSPRPGENEQY
v_call: TRBV18

cdr3_aa: ASRDPDRDYGYT
v_call: TRBV27

cdr3_aa: ASRTSVDRENQPQH
v_call: TRBV19

cdr3_aa: ASSFNWGYNEQF
v_call: TRBV7-6

cdr3_aa: ASKTDRGRNEKLF
v_call: TRBV6-5

cdr3_aa: ASSLAALSTEQY
v_call: TRBV11-2

cdr3_aa: ASSVGLAGGPSYNEQF
v_call: TRBV9

cdr3_aa: ASSVDLAVADTQY
v_call: TRBV9

cdr3_aa: ASSYDGNSPLH
v_call: TRBV6-5

cdr3_aa: ASGRGLNQPQH
v_call: TRBV2

cdr3_aa: SASLVYGYT
v_call: TRBV20-1